This is a list of T cell receptor beta chains from one sample in a study of monozygotic twins with inflammatory bowel disease. TCRdb reprocessed the 5' RACE reads, keeping one entry per CDR3 protein, no DNA. The table lists 85,000 to 110,000 distinct CDR3 sequences. The specimen sequenced was blood. The receptors were sampled from a human donor with ulcerative colitis or Crohn's disease, or a healthy co-twin of an affected twin (not recorded which). Each CDR3 is given with its conserved first and last residue.

v_call: TRBV6-5
j_call: TRBJ2-1
cdr3_aa: CASSNWGQAYNEQFF

v_call: TRBV5-4
j_call: TRBJ2-5
cdr3_aa: CASSLRDRGYRETQYF

v_call: TRBV13
j_call: TRBJ2-7
cdr3_aa: CASSSGTGFRNEQYF

v_call: TRBV20-1
j_call: TRBJ2-7
cdr3_aa: CSALRPLGSDEQYF

v_call: TRBV5-1
j_call: TRBJ2-7
cdr3_aa: CASSRDRTRFYEQYF

v_call: TRBV20-1
j_call: TRBJ2-1
cdr3_aa: CSATGNSYNEQFF

v_call: TRBV5-1
j_call: TRBJ2-5
cdr3_aa: CASSPQSSGQETQYF

v_call: TRBV11-2
j_call: TRBJ1-1
cdr3_aa: CASSFATQGWAEAFF

v_call: TRBV6-2/TRBV6-3
j_call: TRBJ2-7
cdr3_aa: CASSYFHEQYF

v_call: TRBV7-2
j_call: TRBJ2-5
cdr3_aa: CASSLVAGTRQETQYF

v_call: TRBV20-1
j_call: TRBJ2-1
cdr3_aa: CSASPGTSSYNEQFF

v_call: TRBV5-1
j_call: TRBJ2-5
cdr3_aa: CASSTGQGSGRETQYF

v_call: TRBV7-2
j_call: TRBJ2-7
cdr3_aa: CASSLDFLMSSYEQYF

v_call: TRBV7-9
j_call: TRBJ1-2
cdr3_aa: CASSLLSVDDGYTF

v_call: TRBV14
j_call: TRBJ1-4
cdr3_aa: CASSQWGQGREKLFF

v_call: TRBV18
j_call: TRBJ2-3
cdr3_aa: CASQITDTQYF

v_call: TRBV7-2
j_call: TRBJ1-1
cdr3_aa: CASSLAGADTEAFF

v_call: TRBV7-9
j_call: TRBJ2-2
cdr3_aa: CASSFYPAGELFF

v_call: TRBV4-2
j_call: TRBJ2-7
cdr3_aa: CASSQALAGGYEQYF

v_call: TRBV3-1
j_call: TRBJ2-7
cdr3_aa: CASSQVSGPSYEQYF

v_call: TRBV7-2
j_call: TRBJ2-3
cdr3_aa: CASSLSVGSVSYTQYF

v_call: TRBV18
j_call: TRBJ2-7
cdr3_aa: CASSPTGKGRGGRTYEQYF

v_call: TRBV5-1
j_call: TRBJ2-1
cdr3_aa: CASSLRQGAGNEQFF

v_call: TRBV14
j_call: TRBJ2-1
cdr3_aa: CASSQVAPGAQFF

v_call: TRBV20-1
j_call: TRBJ1-2
cdr3_aa: CSAIYRANYGYTF

v_call: TRBV3-1
j_call: TRBJ2-7
cdr3_aa: CASTLHGTPEQYF

v_call: TRBV20-1
j_call: TRBJ2-7
cdr3_aa: CSARSSRGSSYEQYF

v_call: TRBV5-1
j_call: TRBJ1-2
cdr3_aa: CASTTDTDYGYTF

v_call: TRBV7-3
j_call: TRBJ1-1
cdr3_aa: CASSLQGAGTEAFF

v_call: TRBV29-1
j_call: TRBJ1-5
cdr3_aa: CSVKQGEQPQHF

v_call: TRBV4-3
j_call: TRBJ2-7
cdr3_aa: CASSQDPPFGQYF

v_call: TRBV7-2
j_call: TRBJ2-3
cdr3_aa: CASSLGPIGSTDTQYF

v_call: TRBV29-1
j_call: TRBJ2-2
cdr3_aa: CSVETIGELFF

v_call: TRBV20-1
j_call: TRBJ2-4
cdr3_aa: CSTSLAKNIQYF

v_call: TRBV4-3
j_call: TRBJ1-1
cdr3_aa: CASSQGWTLETEAFF

v_call: TRBV18
j_call: TRBJ1-3
cdr3_aa: CASSEASGNTIYF

v_call: TRBV3-1
j_call: TRBJ2-5
cdr3_aa: CASSRYAQETQYF

v_call: TRBV4-3
j_call: TRBJ2-1
cdr3_aa: CASSQDLWQGVHNEQFF

v_call: TRBV5-6
j_call: TRBJ2-1
cdr3_aa: CASSFNSGTYNEQFF

v_call: TRBV30
j_call: TRBJ2-1
cdr3_aa: CAWSVTSGRIFF

v_call: TRBV12-3/TRBV12-4
j_call: TRBJ2-5
cdr3_aa: CASSFSSGAEAQYF

v_call: TRBV29-1
j_call: TRBJ2-1
cdr3_aa: CSVPGLRGEQFF

v_call: TRBV20-1
j_call: TRBJ1-2
cdr3_aa: CSAAGQGLGYGYTF

v_call: TRBV19
j_call: TRBJ2-7
cdr3_aa: CASSMPGTPYEQYF

v_call: TRBV7-2
j_call: TRBJ2-3
cdr3_aa: CASSLAIGGPDTQYF

v_call: TRBV18
j_call: TRBJ2-2
cdr3_aa: CASSRLWNTGELFF

v_call: TRBV4-3
j_call: TRBJ2-1
cdr3_aa: CASSQDSGFYGSGNNEQFF

v_call: TRBV18
j_call: TRBJ1-1
cdr3_aa: CASSPEGGRAFF

v_call: TRBV10-3
j_call: TRBJ1-1
cdr3_aa: CAISEPGQGYEAFF

v_call: TRBV7-2
j_call: TRBJ2-4
cdr3_aa: CASSQASLRDRGNIQYF

v_call: TRBV5-1
j_call: TRBJ1-6
cdr3_aa: CASSLGAPVNSPLHF

v_call: TRBV29-1
j_call: TRBJ1-4
cdr3_aa: CSVLRVSGLRSEKLFF

v_call: TRBV4-3
j_call: TRBJ2-5
cdr3_aa: CASSQDAGISETQYF

v_call: TRBV12-3/TRBV12-4
j_call: TRBJ1-2
cdr3_aa: CASTVGQGALGYGYTF

v_call: TRBV12-3/TRBV12-4
j_call: TRBJ1-1
cdr3_aa: CASRRDSKNTEAFF